The 26 T cell receptor beta chains given below trace back to one sample, sequenced in a study of T cell repertoires in cytomegalovirus infection. MiXCR was run by TCRdb on the reads, yielding one entry per CDR3 protein. In the table there are roughly 340,000 distinct CDR3 sequences, 25% to 30% of which are singletons. Antigens for these TCRs are unknown. Source: cultured PBMCs, taken from culture after CMV antigen stimulation. Source of these receptors: a human donor in good health (CMV status not recorded). Some clones in this sample may be carry-over from other donors' samples.

Ten or more counts support this clonotype. This sequence joins TRBV7-6 and TRBJ1-5; 7 bases are shared with TRBD1. After removal of 5 bases from V and 5 bases from J, the junction contained 6 bases not matched to a gene. In germline, CDR1 is SGHVS, CDR2 FNYEAQ. The CDR3 runs to 14 residues. CDR3 loop: CASSQRQGDQPQHF. The CDR3 nucleotides read TGTGCCAGCAGCCAACGACAGGGCGATCAGCCCCAGCATTTT.

This clonotype showed up many times. The rearrangement joins TRBV7-3 to TRBJ2-1, with TRBD1 as a possible D gene (5 bases). Trimming removed 6 bases from V and 4 bases from J, with 13 bases in between. The germline V gene encodes CDR1 SGHTA and CDR2 FQGTGA. This CDR3 has 14 amino acids. The CDR3 DNA reads TGTGCCAGCAGACCGAACGCAGGGTACAATGAGCAGTTCTTC. Translation gives CASRPNAGYNEQFF.

This clonotype was counted a few times. J is TRBJ2-4 and V is TRBV20-1; 7 bases are a match to TRBD2. V lost 6 bases and J lost 0; bases outside the gene matches: 14. Germline CDR1 is DFQATT and CDR2 is SNEGSKA (reference sequence). CDR3 length: 17 residues. This CDR3 is CSAEGGRGRLAKNIQYF. The CDR3 DNA reads as TGCAGTGCAGAGGGCGGGCGGGGGAGATTAGCCAAAAACATTCAGTACTTC.

The chain employs TRBV20-1 and TRBJ2-7, with a weak D call TRBD1 (6 bases). Trimming left V 3 bases short and J 3 bases short, with 12 bases between. This CDR3 is 13 amino acids long. Germline V lookup: CDR1 DFQATT, CDR2 SNEGSKA (reference sequence). CDR3 bases: TGCAGTGCTAGGACCGCAGGGGTCTACGAGCAGTACTTC. This codes for CSARTAGVYEQYF.

This clonotype was counted between two and nine times. The chain has TRBV20-1 and TRBJ1-1; the D is unclear. Between the trimmed V and J ends, which lost 2 bases and 6 bases, there was a span of 10 bases. The CDR3 extends over 12 amino acids. CDR1 DFQATT and CDR2 SNEGSKA come from the germline V gene (reference sequence). CDR3 protein: CSARQVWPEAFF. Here the CDR3 DNA reads TGCAGTGCTAGACAGGTTTGGCCTGAAGCTTTCTTT.

This clonotype appeared a few times. The gene calls are TRBV4-1 and TRBJ2-7; 10 bases line up with TRBD1. The V gene's germline CDR1 is MGHRA and CDR2 YSYEKL. The CDR3 runs 15 residues. V shed 3 bases and J 5 bases; nucleotides not matched to a gene: 7. CDR3: CASSQGQGIIDEQYF. DNA of the CDR3: TGCGCCAGCAGCCAGGGACAGGGGATAATCGACGAGCAGTACTTC.

The chain employs TRBV4-2 and TRBJ1-5; D uncertain. The germline gives CDR1 LGHNA, CDR2 YNFKEQ. The CDR3 contains 12 residues. Trimming removed 0 bases at V and 3 bases at J, with 0 bases between. The CDR3 region has the DNA TGTGCCAGCAGCCAAGACAATCAGCCCCAGCATTTT. It translates to CASSQDNQPQHF.

This clonotype was found once. The chain links TRBV7-3 to TRBJ2-6, with D possibly TRBD1 on 6 matching bases. Germline values: CDR1 SGHTA, CDR2 FQGTGA. The CDR3 contains 16 residues. Trimming took off 4 bases at V and 0 bases at J, with 10 bases between the two ends. This chain's CDR3 is CASSSDSYSGANVLTF. The CDR3 bases are TGTGCCAGCAGCTCGGACAGCTACTCTGGGGCCAACGTCCTGACTTTC.

This clonotype has only a few counts. The V and J genes are TRBV6-1 and TRBJ2-3; 16 positions match TRBD2. CDR3 length equals 17 residues. Trimming removed 7 bases from V and 3 bases from J; junction bases left unmatched: 7. Germline V lookup: CDR1 MNHNS, CDR2 SASEGT. CDR3 sequence (DNA): TGTGCCAGCATCAAAGGGACTAGCGGGGGGGCAACAGATACGCAGTATTTT. Protein product: CASIKGTSGGATDTQYF.

In the case of this clonotype: Germline is not matched at one junction end, which may reflect a read error. The chain employs TRBV7-2 and TRBJ2-1, with TRBD2 matching over 9 bases. The length of the CDR3 is 13 residues. Germline V gene sequence: CDR1 SGHTA, CDR2 FQGNSA. This CDR3 reads CASSLAGREGNIF. The CDR3 bases are TGTGCCAGCAGCTTAGCGGGGCGGGAGGGCAACATCTTC. The whole variable domain, filled in from reference TRBV7-2 and TRBJ2-1, reads GAGVSQSPSNKVTEKGKDVELRCDPISGHTALYWYRQSLGQGLEFLIYFQGNSAPDKSGLPSDRFSAERTGGSVSTLTIQRTQQEDSAVYLCASSLAGREGNIFGPGTRLTVL.

V gene TRBV2 combines with J gene TRBJ1-1; 8 bases align to TRBD1. The germline CDR1 and CDR2 sequences are SNHLY and FYNNEI. The CDR3 extends over 14 amino acids. J was trimmed by 6 bases and V by 4 bases; bases with no gene match: 7. The CDR3 coding sequence is TGTGCCAGCAGTGGAGACAGGGGACATGCTGAAGCTTTCTTT. It is translated as CASSGDRGHAEAFF.

This clonotype was seen only a few times. The chain carries TRBV27 and TRBJ2-2, with D maybe TRBD1 (7 bases). Germline CDR1 MNHEY, CDR2 SMNVEV (reference sequence). The CDR3 has 14 residues. The germline V and J ends were trimmed by 7 bases and 6 bases, with 15 bases remaining between them. The CDR3 DNA reads TGTGCCAGCACTCTCAGGGGGGTCTCCGGGGAGCTGTTTTTT. It yields the protein CASTLRGVSGELFF.

V and J are TRBV7-9 and TRBJ1-1, with a possible D match to TRBD1 (5 bases). V was pared by 0 bases and J by 2 bases, with 10 bases between. Germline CDR1 reads SEHNR; CDR2 reads FQNEAQ (reference sequence). The CDR3 runs 15 residues. CDR3 nucleotide sequence: TGTGCCAGCAGCTTAGCCGGCAGGGCCAACACTGAAGCTTTCTTT. Protein product: CASSLAGRANTEAFF.

The chain's CDR3 is CASSTTVSGANVLTF. The CDR3 DNA is TGTGCCAGCAGCACGACAGTCTCTGGGGCCAACGTCCTGACTTTC. The genes are TRBV7-3 and TRBJ2-6; tentatively, D is TRBD1 (5 bases). Trimming removed 5 bases at V and 0 bases at J, with 8 bases between. Germline CDR1 and CDR2: SGHTA and FQGTGA. This CDR3 is built from 15 residues.

The genes are TRBV19 and TRBJ2-2; 11 nucleotides line up with TRBD1. The CDR3 covers 14 residues. From germline, CDR1 is LNHDA and CDR2 SQIVND (reference sequence). The junction had 4 bases not matched to a gene; V was cut back by 7 bases and J by 6 bases. The CDR3 protein is CASNPGQGAGELFF. The CDR3 nucleotides are TGTGCCAGTAACCCGGGACAGGGGGCCGGGGAGCTGTTTTTT.

The chain joins TRBV11-2 to TRBJ1-2; no definite D call. Per germline, CDR1 SGHAT and CDR2 FQNNGV. Trimming left V 5 bases short and J 2 bases short, with 9 bases between. The CDR3 length is 13 residues. This CDR3 reads CASSPQANYGYTF. DNA for the CDR3: TGTGCCAGCAGCCCTCAGGCAAACTATGGCTACACCTTC.

There are a few counts of this clonotype. The chain has TRBV24-1 and TRBJ2-1; 14 bases are a match to TRBD2. CDR1 and CDR2 (germline): KGHDR, SFDVKD. With V trimmed by 4 bases and J by 8 bases, 6 bases remained unmatched. CDR3 length equals 16 residues. The CDR3 sequence is CATSDPGLAGVDEQFF. The DNA for the CDR3 is TGTGCCACCAGTGACCCGGGACTAGCGGGAGTTGATGAGCAGTTCTTC.

The chain is built from TRBV2 and TRBJ2-5; TRBD1 matches 8 bases. Unmatched junction bases numbered 7, after V lost 2 bases and J lost 5 bases. The length of the CDR3 is 15 residues. CDR1 and CDR2 (germline): SNHLY, FYNNEI. The CDR3, as DNA: TGTGCCAGCAGTGAACAGGGGGCGGTCAGGGAGACCCAGTACTTC. Protein product: CASSEQGAVRETQYF.

This clonotype was counted between two and nine times. This chain uses TRBV5-1 with TRBJ2-5; D possibly corresponds to TRBD1 (5 bases). This CDR3 has 13 residues. The V gene's germline CDR1 is SGHRS and CDR2 YFSETQ. The V end was cut by 2 bases, the J end by 1 base, with 6 bases between. The CDR3 coding sequence is TGCGCCAGCAGCTTTAGGGGCCAAGAGACCCAGTACTTC. Translation gives CASSFRGQETQYF.

This clonotype was seen only a few times. The chain recombines TRBV29-1 with TRBJ1-1; the D is unclear. With 4 bases removed from V and 0 bases from J, the gap between germline ends came to 9 bases. This CDR3 is 13 amino acids long. Germline CDR1 is SQVTM and CDR2 is ANQGSEA. The CDR3 DNA follows: TGCAGCGTTGCAGGAGGGTTGAACACTGAAGCTTTCTTT. Its protein product is CSVAGGLNTEAFF.

J is TRBJ2-7 and V is TRBV6-5, with 8 bases fitting TRBD2. Germline V CDR1 and CDR2: MNHEY, SVGAGI. CDR3 length: 17 amino acids. V trimming: 0 bases; J trimming: 4 bases; junction bases outside the gene matches: 11. The CDR3 is CASSYSGLVGTPYEQYF. For the CDR3, the DNA is TGTGCCAGCAGTTACTCGGGACTAGTGGGAACCCCTTACGAGCAGTACTTC.

The chain has TRBV12-3 or TRBV12-4 and TRBJ2-1; D is perhaps TRBD2 (6 bases). V was pared by 2 bases and J by 6 bases, with 14 bases between. The CDR3 is 15 amino acids. In DNA, the CDR3 is TGTGCCAGCAGTTTACTCGGTCGGGGAGGCAATGAGCAGTTCTTC. This codes for CASSLLGRGGNEQFF.

This sequence joins TRBV7-9 and TRBJ2-4; possible D gene TRBD2, 6 bases. The V end was cut by 5 bases, the J end by 1 base, with 12 bases between. Germline lookup yields CDR1 SEHNR and CDR2 FQNEAQ (reference sequence). This CDR3 is 15 amino acids long. For the CDR3, the DNA is TGTGCCAGCAGCGGGACTCCGGTGGCCAAAAACATTCAGTACTTC. Translating it yields CASSGTPVAKNIQYF.

In this sample, this clonotype turned up a few times. This clone may be a read error of a much larger clone one base away. V is TRBV7-2 and J is TRBJ1-3; D not certain. The V end was cut by 5 bases, the J end by 0 bases, with 17 bases between. The germline V gene encodes CDR1 SGHTA and CDR2 FQGNSA. CDR3 length: 17 amino acids. The CDR3 sequence: CTSSPFPASSSGNTIYF. The CDR3 DNA follows: TGTACCAGCAGCCCGTTCCCGGCCTCGAGCTCTGGAAACACCATATATTTT.

This clonotype came up many times. CDR3 loop: CASNVAGGSYNEQFF. The CDR3 DNA is TGTGCCAGCAACGTAGCGGGAGGGTCCTACAATGAGCAGTTCTTC. This chain joins TRBV7-3 and TRBJ2-1, with 11 bases aligning to TRBD2. CDR3 length equals 15 residues. The germline V gene has CDR1 SGHTA and CDR2 FQGTGA. Trimming removed 7 bases from V and 1 base from J; junction bases left unmatched: 3.

The chain couples TRBV7-2 to TRBJ1-4; possibly TRBD1 for D (5 bases). Germline V gene lookup returns CDR1 SGHTA and CDR2 FQGNSA. Trimming stripped 1 base from V and 8 bases from J, with 14 bases between. The CDR3 is made up of 15 amino acids. Written as DNA, the CDR3 is TGTGCCAGCAGCTTAGGTTTAGGGGTAAACGAAAAACTGTTTTTT. Its translation is CASSLGLGVNEKLFF.